Listed here is a single TCR beta chain. Its target is unknown. TCRdb's table, derived via immunoSEQ multiplex PCR, lists solely in-frame clones and lacks some. The sample lists 100,000 to 150,000 clones; around 90% were seen once. This record comes from a study of T cell responses to AZD1222 COVID-19 vaccine. The V gene's germline CDR1 is SGHTA and CDR2 FQGNSA. Trimming stripped 1 base from V and 2 bases from J, with 8 bases between. The length of the CDR3 is 14 residues. Findings of the study overall: Donors, mostly white British, included more females; clonal diversity was possibly underestimated.

Sample: peripheral blood, taken on day 0 of AZD1222 vaccination. J is TRBJ2-5 and V is TRBV7-2, with D tentatively TRBD1 or TRBD2 (5 bases each). This clonotype was sampled from an adult in good health. DNA of the CDR3: TGTGCCAGCAGCTTAGTTTGGGGGCAAGAGACCCAGTACTTC. Translated: CASSLVWGQETQYF.